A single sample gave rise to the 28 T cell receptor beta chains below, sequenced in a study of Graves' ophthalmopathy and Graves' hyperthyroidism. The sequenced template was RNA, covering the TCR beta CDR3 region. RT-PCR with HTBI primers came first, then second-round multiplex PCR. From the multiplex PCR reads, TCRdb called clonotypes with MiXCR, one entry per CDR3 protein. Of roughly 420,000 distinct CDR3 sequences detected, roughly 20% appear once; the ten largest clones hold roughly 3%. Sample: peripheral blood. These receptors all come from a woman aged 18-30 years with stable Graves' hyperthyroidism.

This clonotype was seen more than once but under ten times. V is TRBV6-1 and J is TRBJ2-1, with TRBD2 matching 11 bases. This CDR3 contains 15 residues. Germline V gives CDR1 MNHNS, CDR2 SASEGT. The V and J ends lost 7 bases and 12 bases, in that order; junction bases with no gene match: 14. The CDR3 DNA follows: TGTGCCAGCACTACACGGGGACTAGCGGCGACTCGGCAGTTCTTC. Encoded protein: CASTTRGLAATRQFF.

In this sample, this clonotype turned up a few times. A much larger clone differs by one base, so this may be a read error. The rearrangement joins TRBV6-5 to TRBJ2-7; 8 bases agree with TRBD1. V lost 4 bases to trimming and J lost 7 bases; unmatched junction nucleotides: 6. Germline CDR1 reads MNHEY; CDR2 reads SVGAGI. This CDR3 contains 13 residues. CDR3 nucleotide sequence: TGTGCCAGCAGTTGCGGACAGGGAAGAGAGCAGTACTTC. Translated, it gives CASSCGQGREQYF.

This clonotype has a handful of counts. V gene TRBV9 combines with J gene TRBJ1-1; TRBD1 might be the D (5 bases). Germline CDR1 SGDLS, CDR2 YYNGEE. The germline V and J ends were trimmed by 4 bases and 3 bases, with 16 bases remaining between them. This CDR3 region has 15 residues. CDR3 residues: CASSTGHRSDTEAFF. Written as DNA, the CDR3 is TGTGCCAGCAGCACCGGACACCGTTCGGACACTGAAGCTTTCTTT.

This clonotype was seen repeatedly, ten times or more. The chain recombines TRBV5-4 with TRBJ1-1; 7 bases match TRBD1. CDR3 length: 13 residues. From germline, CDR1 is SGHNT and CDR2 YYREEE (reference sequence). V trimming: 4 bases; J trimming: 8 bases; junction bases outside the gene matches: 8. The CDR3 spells CASSPRDSLEAFF. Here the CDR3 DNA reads TGTGCCAGCAGCCCCCGGGACAGTTTAGAAGCTTTCTTT.

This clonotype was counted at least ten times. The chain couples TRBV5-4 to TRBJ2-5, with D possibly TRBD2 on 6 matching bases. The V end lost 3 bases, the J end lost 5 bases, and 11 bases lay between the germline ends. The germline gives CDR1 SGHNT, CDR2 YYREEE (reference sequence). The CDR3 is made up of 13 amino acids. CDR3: CASSWTTWETQYF. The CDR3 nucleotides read TGTGCCAGCAGCTGGACTACTTGGGAGACCCAGTACTTC.

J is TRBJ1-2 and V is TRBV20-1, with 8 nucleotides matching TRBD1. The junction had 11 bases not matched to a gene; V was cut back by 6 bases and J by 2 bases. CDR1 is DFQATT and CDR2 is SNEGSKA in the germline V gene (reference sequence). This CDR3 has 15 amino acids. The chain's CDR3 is CSARTGTQGNYGYTF. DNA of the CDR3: TGCAGTGCGCGGACAGGGACCCAGGGGAACTATGGCTACACCTTC.

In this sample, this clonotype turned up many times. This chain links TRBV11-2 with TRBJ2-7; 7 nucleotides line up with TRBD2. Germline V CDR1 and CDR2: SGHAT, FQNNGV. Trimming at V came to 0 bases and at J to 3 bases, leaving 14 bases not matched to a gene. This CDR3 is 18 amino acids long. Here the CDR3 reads CASSLERGLAGRIYEQYF. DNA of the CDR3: TGTGCCAGCAGCTTAGAAAGGGGACTGGCCGGGAGGATCTACGAGCAGTACTTC.

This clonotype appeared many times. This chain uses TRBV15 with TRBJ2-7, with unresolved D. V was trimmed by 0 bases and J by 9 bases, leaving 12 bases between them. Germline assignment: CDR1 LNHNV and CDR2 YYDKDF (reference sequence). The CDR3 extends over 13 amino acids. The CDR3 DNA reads TGTGCCACCAGCAGAGAACCACAACATGGGCAGTACTTC. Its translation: CATSREPQHGQYF.

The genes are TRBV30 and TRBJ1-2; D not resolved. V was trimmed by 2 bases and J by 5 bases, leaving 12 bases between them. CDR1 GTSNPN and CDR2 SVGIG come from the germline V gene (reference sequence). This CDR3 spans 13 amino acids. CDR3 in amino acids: CAWSYSMGYGYTF. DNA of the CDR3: TGTGCCTGGAGTTATTCCATGGGTTATGGCTACACCTTC.

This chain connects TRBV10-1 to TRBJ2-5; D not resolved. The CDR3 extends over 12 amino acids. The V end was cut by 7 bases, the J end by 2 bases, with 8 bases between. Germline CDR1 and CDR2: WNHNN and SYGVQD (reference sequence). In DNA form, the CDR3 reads TGCGCCAGCAAACCCCCACAAGAGACCCAGTACTTC. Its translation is CASKPPQETQYF.

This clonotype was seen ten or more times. This chain's CDR3 is CSAGGQGQAKNIQYF. Here the CDR3 DNA reads TGCAGCGCCGGGGGACAGGGTCAGGCCAAAAACATTCAGTACTTC. The rearrangement joins TRBV29-1 to TRBJ2-4, with 9 bases lining up with TRBD1. This CDR3 region has 15 residues. The germline V gene has CDR1 SQVTM and CDR2 ANQGSEA. Germline trimming cut 7 bases from V and 1 base from J; bases unmatched to any gene: 8.

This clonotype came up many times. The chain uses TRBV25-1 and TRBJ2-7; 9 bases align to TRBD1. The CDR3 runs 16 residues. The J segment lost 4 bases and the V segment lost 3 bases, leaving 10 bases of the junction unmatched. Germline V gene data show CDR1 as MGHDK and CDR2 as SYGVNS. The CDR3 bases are TGTGCCAGCAGTGATCTTACAGGGGGCGCAAGGTACGAGCAGTACTTC. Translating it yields CASSDLTGGARYEQYF.

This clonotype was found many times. CDR3 protein: CASSPRGQGATEPLHF. The CDR3 coding sequence is TGTGCCAGCTCACCACGGGGACAGGGGGCTACCGAACCCCTCCACTTT. The chain employs TRBV18 and TRBJ1-6; the match to TRBD1 covers 12 bases. Germline trimming cut 1 base from V and 12 bases from J; bases unmatched to any gene: 7. The CDR3 consists of 16 residues. Per germline, CDR1 KGHSH and CDR2 LQKENI.

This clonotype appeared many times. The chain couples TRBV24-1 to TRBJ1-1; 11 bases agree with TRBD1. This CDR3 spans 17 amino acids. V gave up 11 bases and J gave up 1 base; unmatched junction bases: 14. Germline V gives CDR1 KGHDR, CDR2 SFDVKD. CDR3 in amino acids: CARKFGTGGRTNTEAFF. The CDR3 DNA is TGTGCCAGGAAATTTGGGACAGGGGGTAGAACGAACACTGAAGCTTTCTTT.

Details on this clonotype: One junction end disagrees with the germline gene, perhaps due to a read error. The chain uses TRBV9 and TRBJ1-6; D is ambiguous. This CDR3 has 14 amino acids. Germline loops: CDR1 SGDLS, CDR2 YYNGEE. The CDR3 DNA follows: TGTGCCTGCAGCGTAGTTGACACCAATTCACCCCTCCACTTT. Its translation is CACSVVDTNSPLHF.

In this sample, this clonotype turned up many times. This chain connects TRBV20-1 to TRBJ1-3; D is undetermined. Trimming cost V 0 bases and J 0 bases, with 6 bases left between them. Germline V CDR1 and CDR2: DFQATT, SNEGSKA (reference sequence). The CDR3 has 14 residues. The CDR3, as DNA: TGCAGTGCTAGAGATGTCAGCTCTGGAAACACCATATATTTT. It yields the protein CSARDVSSGNTIYF.

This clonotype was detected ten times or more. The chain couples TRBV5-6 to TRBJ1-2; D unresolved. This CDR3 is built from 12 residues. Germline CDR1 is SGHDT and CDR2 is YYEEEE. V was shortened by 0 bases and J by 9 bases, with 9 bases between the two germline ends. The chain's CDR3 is CASSLGVGSYTF. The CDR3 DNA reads TGTGCCAGCAGCTTGGGTGTCGGGAGCTACACCTTC.

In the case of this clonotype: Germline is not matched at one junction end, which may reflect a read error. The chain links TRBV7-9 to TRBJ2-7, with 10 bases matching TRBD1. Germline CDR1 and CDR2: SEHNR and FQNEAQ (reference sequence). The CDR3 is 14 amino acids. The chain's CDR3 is CSVGLGTGASEQYF. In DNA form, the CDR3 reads TGCAGCGTTGGCCTCGGGACAGGGGCGTCCGAGCAGTACTTC.

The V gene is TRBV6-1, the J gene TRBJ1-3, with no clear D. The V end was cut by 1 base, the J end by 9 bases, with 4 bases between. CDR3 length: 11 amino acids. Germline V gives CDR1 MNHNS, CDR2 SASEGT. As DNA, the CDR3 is TGTGCCAGCAGTGAAGGAGGCACCATATATTTT. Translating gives CASSEGGTIYF.

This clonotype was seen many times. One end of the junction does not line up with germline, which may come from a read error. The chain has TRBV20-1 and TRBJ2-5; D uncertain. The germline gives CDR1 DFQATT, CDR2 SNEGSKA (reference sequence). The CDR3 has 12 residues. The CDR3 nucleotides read TGCGGTGCTGAGGACCGTCAAGAGACCCAGTACTTC. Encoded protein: CGAEDRQETQYF.

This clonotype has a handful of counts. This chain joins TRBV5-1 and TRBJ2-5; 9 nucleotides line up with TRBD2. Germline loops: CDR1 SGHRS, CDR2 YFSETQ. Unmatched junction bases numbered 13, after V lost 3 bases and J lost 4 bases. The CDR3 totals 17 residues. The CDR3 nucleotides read TGCGCCAGCAGCTCTGGCACCTTACTAGCGGGCGGAGAGACCCAGTACTTC. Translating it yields CASSSGTLLAGGETQYF. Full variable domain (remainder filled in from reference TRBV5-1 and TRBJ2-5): KAGVTQTPRYLIKTRGQQVTLSCSPISGHRSVSWYQQTPGQGLQFLFEYFSETQRNKGNFPGRFSGRQFSNSRSEMNVSTLELGDSALYLCASSSGTLLAGGETQYFGPGTRLLVL.

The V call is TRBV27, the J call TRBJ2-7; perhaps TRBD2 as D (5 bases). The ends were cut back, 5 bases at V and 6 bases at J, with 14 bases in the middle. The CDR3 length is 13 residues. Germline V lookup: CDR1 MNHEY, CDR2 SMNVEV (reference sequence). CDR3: CASSRTGRLEQYF. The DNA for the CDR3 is TGTGCCAGCAGTCGGACTGGCCGCCTCGAGCAGTACTTC.

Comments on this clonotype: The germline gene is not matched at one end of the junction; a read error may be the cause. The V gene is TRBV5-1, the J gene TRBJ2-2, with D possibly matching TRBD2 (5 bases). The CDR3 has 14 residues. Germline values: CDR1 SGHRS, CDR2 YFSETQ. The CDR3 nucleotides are TGCGCCAGCAGCTTGGGAACGTGGACCGGGGAGCTGTGTTTT. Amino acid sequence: CASSLGTWTGELCF.

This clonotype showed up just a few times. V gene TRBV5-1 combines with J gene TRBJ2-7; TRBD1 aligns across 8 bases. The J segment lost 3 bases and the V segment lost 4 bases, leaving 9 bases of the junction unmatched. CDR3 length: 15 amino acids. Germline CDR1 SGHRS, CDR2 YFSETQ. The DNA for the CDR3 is TGCGCCAGCAGCGAGGCGACAGGGGCGAGCTACGAGCAGTACTTC. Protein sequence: CASSEATGASYEQYF.

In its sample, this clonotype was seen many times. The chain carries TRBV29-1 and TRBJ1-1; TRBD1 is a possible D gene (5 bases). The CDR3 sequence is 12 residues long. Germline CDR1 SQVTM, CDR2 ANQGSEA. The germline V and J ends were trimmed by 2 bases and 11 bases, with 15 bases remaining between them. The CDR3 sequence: CSVERSDNRAFF. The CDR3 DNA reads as TGCAGCGTTGAAAGGTCGGACAATCGGGCTTTCTTT.

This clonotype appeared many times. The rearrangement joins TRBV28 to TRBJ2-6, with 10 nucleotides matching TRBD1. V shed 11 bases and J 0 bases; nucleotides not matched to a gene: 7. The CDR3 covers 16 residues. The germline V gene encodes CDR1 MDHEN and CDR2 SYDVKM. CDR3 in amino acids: CASQGQGISGANVLTF. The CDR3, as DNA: TGTGCCTCTCAGGGACAGGGGATCTCTGGGGCCAACGTCCTGACTTTC.

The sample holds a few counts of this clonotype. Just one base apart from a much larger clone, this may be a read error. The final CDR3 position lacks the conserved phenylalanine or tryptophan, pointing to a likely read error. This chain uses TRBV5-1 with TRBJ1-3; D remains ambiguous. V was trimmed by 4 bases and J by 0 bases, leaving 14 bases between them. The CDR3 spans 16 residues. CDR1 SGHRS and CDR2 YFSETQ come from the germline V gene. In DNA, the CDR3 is TGCGCCAGCAGCGAATACTCCCAGAGCTCTGGAAACACCATATATTTG. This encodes CASSEYSQSSGNTIYL.

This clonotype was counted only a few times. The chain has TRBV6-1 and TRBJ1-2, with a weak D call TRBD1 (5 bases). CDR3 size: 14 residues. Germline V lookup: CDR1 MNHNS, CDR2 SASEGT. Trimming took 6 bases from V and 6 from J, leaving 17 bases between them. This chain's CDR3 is CASSSRSGRNGYTF. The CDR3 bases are TGTGCCAGCAGCTCGCGCTCAGGGAGGAATGGCTACACCTTC.